This TCR beta chain emerged from a study of T cell repertoires in cytomegalovirus infection. V gave up 8 bases and J gave up 3 bases; unmatched junction bases: 0. CDR1 is SQVTM and CDR2 is ANQGSEA in the germline V gene. The CDR3 has 11 residues. TCRdb reprocessed the reads with MiXCR, giving one entry per CDR3 protein. The repertoire has approximately 260,000 distinct CDR3 sequences, 15% to 20% of them found once; the top ten carry roughly half. The sequence was collected from a human donor in good health (CMV status not recorded). Some clones in this sample may be carry-over from other donors' samples. The chain uses TRBV29-1 and TRBJ2-2; 7 bases map to TRBD1. The sequenced material came from CD8+ T cells from PBMCs. The CDR3 DNA reads TGCAGCACAGGGGACACCGGGGAGCTGTTTTTT. It yields the protein CSTGDTGELFF.